One sample yielded the 18 T cell receptor beta chains listed below, sequenced in a study of blood T cell repertoires in COVID-19. Method: immunoSEQ multiplex PCR; TCRdb's copy keeps in-frame clones and lacks some. The table has roughly 190,000 clones, 75% to 95% seen once. Material for sequencing was peripheral blood. The receptors come from a man aged 45-65 years with acute or convalescent COVID-19.

J is TRBJ2-2 and V is TRBV30; D might be TRBD1 (6 bases). Germline assignment: CDR1 GTSNPN and CDR2 SVGIG (reference sequence). This CDR3 comprises 14 residues. V dropped 5 bases and J dropped 5 bases, with 15 bases sitting between them. CDR3 DNA: TGTGCCTGGGCCACAGGGATTGGTACCGGGGAGCTGTTTTTT. Encoded protein: CAWATGIGTGELFF. Together with reference TRBV30 and TRBJ2-2, the CDR3 gives the full variable domain: SQTIHQWPATLVQPVGSPLSLECTVEGTSNPNLYWYRQAAGRGLQLLFYSVGIGQISSEVPQNLSASRPQDRQFILSSKKLLLSDSGFYLCAWATGIGTGELFFGEGSRLTVL.

The rearrangement links TRBV28 to TRBJ2-2; 7 nucleotides align to TRBD2. Germline CDR1 reads MDHEN; CDR2 reads SYDVKM. The CDR3 is 16 residues long. V was pared by 1 base and J by 4 bases, with 6 bases of the junction left unmatched. The CDR3 reads CASSLFSGGVTGELFF. In nucleotides, the CDR3 is TGTGCCAGCAGTTTATTCTCGGGGGGAGTCACCGGGGAGCTGTTTTTT.

Only one count was recorded for this clone. The rearrangement uses TRBV28 and TRBJ2-3; D not certain. The germline CDR1 and CDR2 sequences are MDHEN and SYDVKM. Trimming removed 7 bases from V and 3 bases from J, with 14 bases in between. This CDR3 has 14 residues. CDR3 in DNA: TGTGCCAGCATCGGTGAGAGGCAGACAGATACGCAGTATTTT. Translation gives CASIGERQTDTQYF.

This chain joins TRBV6-5 and TRBJ2-7; D is perhaps TRBD1 (5 bases). Trimming cost V 5 bases and J 2 bases, with 16 bases left between them. This CDR3 has 15 amino acids. Germline V gene lookup returns CDR1 MNHEY and CDR2 SVGAGI. The CDR3 reads CASSTRQNLAYEQYV. The CDR3 DNA follows: TGTGCCAGCAGTACCCGACAGAACCTAGCCTACGAGCAGTACGTC.

V gene TRBV30 combines with J gene TRBJ2-7; a possible D gene is TRBD2 (5 bases). Trimming stripped 3 bases from V and 2 bases from J, with 8 bases between. This CDR3 comprises 12 residues. CDR1 is GTSNPN and CDR2 is SVGIG in the germline V gene (reference sequence). The CDR3 DNA is TGTGCCTGGAGCGGGGTACCCTACGAGCAGTACTTC. Its protein product is CAWSGVPYEQYF.

J is TRBJ2-1 and V is TRBV27; D ambiguous. CDR3 size: 15 residues. The V gene's germline CDR1 is MNHEY and CDR2 SMNVEV (reference sequence). The V end was cut by 5 bases, the J end by 0 bases, with 11 bases between. CDR3 in amino acids: CASSHSRSSYNEQFF. The CDR3 bases are TGTGCCAGCAGTCACTCGCGGAGCTCCTACAATGAGCAGTTCTTC.

The V and J genes are TRBV5-8 and TRBJ1-1, with D maybe TRBD1 (6 bases). Germline CDR1 SGHTS, CDR2 YDEGEE. There are 14 residues in the CDR3. The V and J ends lost 2 bases and 1 base respectively, with 9 bases between them. The CDR3 DNA is TGTGCCAGCAGCTTCCGCAGGGGGAACACTGAAGCTTTCTTT. The encoded protein is CASSFRRGNTEAFF. The entire variable domain, with the rest obtained from reference TRBV5-8 and TRBJ1-1, is as follows: EAGVTQSPTHLIKTRGQQATLRCSPISGHTSVYWYQQALGLGLQFLLWYDEGEERNRGNFPPRFSGRQFPNYSSELNVNALELEDSALYLCASSFRRGNTEAFFGQGTRLTVV.

This clone was picked up a small number of times. The chain employs TRBV5-1 and TRBJ1-2, with D possibly TRBD1 on 6 matching bases. CDR1 and CDR2 from the germline V gene are SGHRS and YFSETQ. There are 14 residues in the CDR3. With 0 bases removed from V and 4 bases from J, the gap between germline ends came to 10 bases. The CDR3 loop is CASSLAGGLYGYTF. CDR3 DNA: TGCGCCAGCAGCTTGGCCGGGGGGCTCTATGGCTACACCTTC.

This clone was recorded a few times. CDR3 residues: CASSQGYRAGAEAFF. CDR3 DNA: TGTGCCAGCAGCCAAGGTTACAGGGCGGGCGCTGAAGCTTTCTTT. This chain links TRBV4-2 with TRBJ1-1; tentative D call: TRBD1 (6 bases). In germline, CDR1 is LGHNA, CDR2 YNFKEQ. V dropped 1 base and J dropped 6 bases, with 15 bases sitting between them. This CDR3 has 15 amino acids.

The chain joins TRBV28 to TRBJ2-3, with 7 bases matching TRBD2. CDR1 and CDR2 (germline): MDHEN, SYDVKM. V trimming: 6 bases; J trimming: 5 bases; junction bases outside the gene matches: 11. The CDR3 totals 15 residues. The CDR3 sequence: CASSRSGLGVDTQYF. The CDR3 DNA reads as TGTGCCAGCAGCCGATCCGGACTAGGAGTAGATACGCAGTATTTT.

A word on this clone: One junction end disagrees with the germline gene, perhaps due to a read error. The V gene is TRBV6-7, the J gene TRBJ1-2; 8 positions match TRBD1. Being an ORF, TRBV6-7 has a function that is uncertain. This CDR3 region has 13 residues. CDR3 sequence reads: CASTVRGPLCYIF. The CDR3 DNA reads as TGTGCCAGCACCGTCAGGGGGCCGCTTTGCTACATCTTC.

This clone appeared a few times. V and J are TRBV3-1 (or the pseudogene TRBV3-2) and TRBJ2-3; D is unclear. V was shortened by 1 base and J by 1 base, with 12 bases between the two germline ends. The CDR3 sequence is 16 residues long. CDR1 is LGHDT, CDR2 YNNKEL, per germline (reference sequence). This CDR3 is CASSQVMESRTDTQYF. CDR3 DNA: TGTGCCAGCAGCCAAGTAATGGAGTCTCGCACAGATACGCAGTATTTT.

About this clone: One end of the junction fails to match germline, which may point to a read error. V usage is TRBV7-7 and J usage is TRBJ1-2; the D is unclear. CDR1 and CDR2 (germline): SSHAT, FNYEAQ (reference sequence). The CDR3 contains 15 residues. The CDR3 region has the DNA TGTGCTAGCAGCTTACTGCGCGTTACTAACTATGGCTACACCTTC. This encodes CASSLLRVTNYGYTF.

The rearrangement links TRBV5-1 to TRBJ1-6; TRBD1 is a possible D gene (6 bases). The CDR3 loop spans 16 amino acids. V was pared by 4 bases and J by 5 bases, with 16 bases between. CDR1 and CDR2 from the germline V gene are SGHRS and YFSETQ. CDR3 DNA sequence: TGCGCCAGCAGCCTGGAGGTCAGGGGAGATAATTCACCCCTCCACTTT. This gives the protein CASSLEVRGDNSPLHF.

The chain links TRBV5-4 to TRBJ2-3, with TRBD1 identical over 11 bases. CDR1 and CDR2 from the germline V gene are SGHNT and YYREEE (reference sequence). CDR3 length equals 18 residues. The V gene end was trimmed by 4 bases and the J gene end by 5 bases; junction bases not matched to a gene: 15. CDR3 bases: TGTGCCAGCAGCCCGCCCCCGGGAGGGACAGGGGGTAAAGATACGCAGTATTTT. Translated: CASSPPPGGTGGKDTQYF.

V usage is TRBV2 and J usage is TRBJ1-3; 7 positions match TRBD1. The V and J ends lost 5 bases and 3 bases, in that order; junction bases with no gene match: 4. The CDR3 is 14 residues long. Germline loops: CDR1 SNHLY, CDR2 FYNNEI. The DNA for the CDR3 is TGTGCCAGCAGTCGACAGGGTGGTGGAAACACCATATATTTT. Translating it yields CASSRQGGGNTIYF.

The chain links TRBV6-5 to TRBJ2-7; weak D call: TRBD1 (5 bases). There are 15 residues in the CDR3. Germline-derived CDR1 and CDR2 are MNHEY and SVGAGI. V gave up 0 bases and J gave up 4 bases, with 13 bases separating them. The CDR3 region has the DNA TGTGCCAGCAGTTACTCAGCAGGGCGAGGATACGAGCAGTACGTC. Protein sequence: CASSYSAGRGYEQYV.

This chain joins TRBV10-3 and TRBJ2-5; 9 nucleotides match TRBD1. CDR3 size: 14 residues. Germline V gene lookup returns CDR1 ENHRY and CDR2 SYGVKD. Trimming removed 6 bases from V and 5 bases from J; junction bases left unmatched: 7. The CDR3, as DNA: TGTGCCATCAGCAACGGGACAGGGACGGAGACCCAGTACTTC. Its translation is CAISNGTGTETQYF.